Each of the 23 T cell receptor beta chains below was sequenced from the same sample in a study of vaccination and CD4 T cells after COVID-19. Treatment here: roughly ten-day PBMC culture with coronavirus spike peptide pools or control peptides (ViraFEST assay). Which antigens these TCRs recognize remains unknown. With the Oncomine TCR Beta short-read assay, DNA from cultured CD4+ T cells was sequenced. TCRdb reanalysed the PCR reads using MiXCR and keeps one entry per CDR3 protein. The data hold over 10,000 distinct CDR3 sequences, with around half observed a single time. Sequencing was done on a sample of CD4+ T cells from blood, cultured in vitro. The source is a human donor who had recovered from COVID-19.

The rearrangement links TRBV20-1 to TRBJ1-1; no clear D. Germline assignment: CDR1 DFQATT and CDR2 SNEGSKA (reference sequence). Trimming removed 3 bases from V and 6 bases from J, with 11 bases in between. This CDR3 contains 12 residues. The CDR3 bases are TGCAGTGCTAGGCCCCCGGGTCCTGAAGCTTTCTTT. Encoded protein: CSARPPGPEAFF.

The V and J genes are TRBV2 and TRBJ2-4, with D possibly being TRBD2 (7 bases). CDR1 is SNHLY and CDR2 is FYNNEI in the germline V gene. V lost 4 bases and J 8 bases, leaving 24 bases between the germline ends. This CDR3 contains 17 residues. This CDR3 is CASSAPPGGQSKDIQYF. Here the CDR3 DNA reads TGTGCCAGCAGTGCACCCCCCGGGGGGCAGAGTAAGGACATTCAGTACTTC.

The genes are TRBV6-2 or TRBV6-3 and TRBJ2-5, with D possibly TRBD1 on 5 matching bases. CDR3 length: 13 amino acids. The V gene's germline CDR1 is MNHEY and CDR2 SVGEGT. V lost 6 bases and J 2 bases, leaving 10 bases between the germline ends. CDR3 bases: TGTGCCAGCAGAATGGACATACAAGAGACCCAGTACTTC. Protein: CASRMDIQETQYF.

The rearrangement uses TRBV6-1 and TRBJ1-1; no reliable D call. The CDR3 has 15 residues. The ends were cut back, 6 bases at V and 1 base at J, with 15 bases in the middle. Germline values: CDR1 MNHNS, CDR2 SASEGT. The CDR3 sequence is CASRTFGKGNTEAFF. In DNA, the CDR3 is TGTGCCAGCAGGACCTTTGGGAAGGGGAACACTGAAGCTTTCTTT.

This clonotype has just a few counts. V usage is TRBV6-1 and J usage is TRBJ1-4, with TRBD1 matching 8 bases. Germline V lookup: CDR1 MNHNS, CDR2 SASEGT. CDR3 length: 13 amino acids. The trim removed 5 bases at V and 9 bases at J, leaving 5 bases unmatched. The CDR3 nucleotides are TGTGCCAGCAGTACGACAGGGGTGCAAAAACTGTTTTTT. Translated: CASSTTGVQKLFF.

V usage is TRBV2 and J usage is TRBJ1-2, with D unresolved. V was trimmed by 0 bases and J by 7 bases, leaving 21 bases between them. Germline V gene data show CDR1 as SNHLY and CDR2 as FYNNEI. The CDR3 has 17 amino acids. CDR3 in amino acids: CASSEAQLSTPAAGYTF. The DNA for the CDR3 is TGTGCCAGCAGTGAAGCGCAATTGAGCACACCGGCGGCTGGCTACACCTTC.

The chain links TRBV21-1 to TRBJ1-2; the table's TRBD1 call for D was not verified on the DNA. TRBV21-1 is tagged as a pseudogene. The length of the CDR3 is 15 residues. CDR3 bases: TGTGCCAGCAGCCCTATTGGCGCAGAGGACTATGGCTACACCTTC. It codes for CASSPIGAEDYGYTF.

The chain is built from TRBV30 and TRBJ1-2, with D perhaps TRBD1 (6 bases). Germline V gene data show CDR1 as GTSNPN and CDR2 as SVGIG (reference sequence). CDR3 length: 14 amino acids. With 3 bases removed from V and 7 bases from J, the gap between germline ends came to 18 bases. CDR3 protein: CAWSTGGVEGGYTF. CDR3 DNA sequence: TGTGCCTGGAGCACGGGGGGCGTGGAAGGTGGCTACACCTTC.

The genes are TRBV27 and TRBJ2-7; TRBD1 or TRBD2 may be the D gene (5 bases each). The germline V gene has CDR1 MNHEY and CDR2 SMNVEV (reference sequence). The CDR3 is made up of 13 amino acids. V lost 5 bases and J 7 bases, leaving 15 bases between the germline ends. In DNA, the CDR3 is TGTGCCAGCAGTCACGCTGGGACGGGTGAGCAGTACTTC. Its translation: CASSHAGTGEQYF.

The rearrangement links TRBV15 to TRBJ2-3; TRBD2 agrees at 13 bases. CDR3 size: 18 residues. Germline V gene lookup returns CDR1 LNHNV and CDR2 YYDKDF (reference sequence). V gave up 0 bases and J gave up 2 bases; unmatched junction bases: 5. The CDR3 region is CATSRDLGLAGATDTQYF. Written as DNA, the CDR3 is TGTGCCACCAGCAGAGACCTAGGACTAGCGGGGGCCACAGATACGCAGTATTTT.

The chain is built from TRBV30 and TRBJ1-6; 7 bases line up with TRBD1. V shed 1 base and J 9 bases; nucleotides not matched to a gene: 9. Germline values: CDR1 GTSNPN, CDR2 SVGIG (reference sequence). The CDR3 is 15 residues long. The DNA of the CDR3 is TGTGCCTGGAGTGCAAACAGGGGAGCGAGTTCACCCCTCCACTTT. Translated: CAWSANRGASSPLHF.

CDR3 sequence (DNA): TGTGCCAGCAGCCGTGGGGACAATAGGAGGGAGCAGTACTTC. It yields the protein CASSRGDNRREQYF. The chain uses TRBV27 and TRBJ2-7, with D maybe TRBD1 (6 bases). Trimming pared 6 bases from V and 7 bases from J, leaving 19 bases between. The CDR3 has 14 residues. The V gene's germline CDR1 is MNHEY and CDR2 SMNVEV (reference sequence).

This sequence joins TRBV30 and TRBJ2-7; TRBD1 aligns across 8 bases. The junction had 11 bases not matched to a gene; V was cut back by 2 bases and J by 2 bases. Germline lookup yields CDR1 GTSNPN and CDR2 SVGIG (reference sequence). The CDR3 is 16 amino acids. The CDR3 nucleotides read TGTGCCTGGAGTATTCGAACACAGGGGGTGACCTACGAGCAGTACTTC. It is translated as CAWSIRTQGVTYEQYF. Looking up the rest from reference TRBV30 and TRBJ2-7 gives the full variable domain: SQTIHQWPATLVQPVGSPLSLECTVEGTSNPNLYWYRQAAGRGLQLLFYSVGIGQISSEVPQNLSASRPQDRQFILSSKKLLLSDSGFYLCAWSIRTQGVTYEQYFGPGTRLTVT.

V gene TRBV15 combines with J gene TRBJ2-5, with TRBD2 identical over 11 bases. V shed 0 bases, J shed 1 base, and the junction held 4 bases outside the gene matches. Germline V gene data show CDR1 as LNHNV and CDR2 as YYDKDF (reference sequence). This CDR3 is built from 17 residues. The CDR3 bases are TGTGCCACCAGCAGAGATATAGCGGGGGGGACCCAAGAGACCCAGTACTTC. Translated, it gives CATSRDIAGGTQETQYF.

This clonotype has more than one count but fewer than ten. This chain links TRBV7-9 with TRBJ1-5; a possible D gene is TRBD1 (5 bases). CDR3 length: 16 amino acids. V was cut by 1 base and J by 4 bases, with 14 bases left in between. Germline-derived CDR1 and CDR2 are SEHNR and FQNEAQ (reference sequence). The CDR3 reads CASSLGAWGSNQPQHF. CDR3 coding DNA: TGTGCCAGCAGCTTAGGAGCCTGGGGGTCGAATCAGCCCCAGCATTTT.

The chain employs TRBV12-3 or TRBV12-4 and TRBJ1-1, with unresolved D. This CDR3 region has 11 residues. Trimming pared 7 bases from V and 5 bases from J, leaving 8 bases between. Here the CDR3 DNA reads TGTGCCAGCAAGAGAGGGACTGAAGCTTTCTTT. This encodes CASKRGTEAFF.

This clonotype was seen a few times. The chain employs TRBV7-9 and TRBJ1-6; no definite D call. The V end lost 5 bases, the J end lost 5 bases, and 4 bases lay between the germline ends. CDR3 length: 12 amino acids. Germline CDR1 reads SEHNR; CDR2 reads FQNEAQ (reference sequence). The CDR3 region is CASSDDNSPLHF. CDR3 sequence (DNA): TGTGCCAGCAGCGATGATAATTCACCCCTCCACTTT.

This sequence joins TRBV6-2 or TRBV6-3 and TRBJ2-3; D is possibly TRBD1 (5 bases). V lost 7 bases to trimming and J lost 3 bases, with 8 bases between them. Germline lookup yields CDR1 MNHEY and CDR2 SVGEGT. This CDR3 has 12 amino acids. The CDR3 loop reads CASTPGTDTQYF. The CDR3 nucleotides are TGTGCCAGCACCCCAGGGACAGATACGCAGTATTTT.

This chain connects TRBV20-1 to TRBJ2-1; 8 bases match TRBD2. After removal of 5 bases from V and 4 bases from J, the junction contained 10 bases not matched to a gene. This CDR3 has 15 amino acids. CDR1 DFQATT and CDR2 SNEGSKA come from the germline V gene (reference sequence). CDR3 residues: CSAHGRGLQYNEQFF. The CDR3 DNA reads TGCAGTGCTCACGGGAGGGGATTACAATACAATGAGCAGTTCTTC.

The rearrangement uses TRBV5-1 and TRBJ2-5, with TRBD1 as a possible D gene (5 bases). V was cut by 0 bases and J by 2 bases, with 11 bases left in between. Looked up from germline, CDR1 is SGHRS and CDR2 is YFSETQ. The CDR3 sequence is 15 residues long. The CDR3 nucleotides read TGCGCCAGCAGCTTGGGTGGGCAGGGACAAGAGACCCAGTACTTC. It is translated as CASSLGGQGQETQYF.

The V and J genes are TRBV6-2 or TRBV6-3 and TRBJ1-5, with a possible D match to TRBD1 (5 bases). V lost 4 bases and J lost 3, with 10 bases in between. Germline V gene sequence: CDR1 MNHEY, CDR2 SVGEGT. This CDR3 comprises 14 residues. The CDR3 loop is CASSLKGDNQPQHF. The CDR3 DNA reads TGTGCCAGCAGTTTGAAAGGGGACAATCAGCCCCAGCATTTT.

The rearrangement joins TRBV7-9 to TRBJ2-3; 9 bases are a match to TRBD2. The CDR3 runs 16 residues. Germline CDR1 SEHNR, CDR2 FQNEAQ (reference sequence). Trimming cost V 5 bases and J 3 bases; bases outside gene matches: 9. The CDR3: CASSTRLSGGTDTQYF. CDR3 DNA sequence: TGTGCCAGCAGCACGCGACTAAGCGGGGGGACAGATACGCAGTATTTT. Combining the CDR3 with reference TRBV7-9 and TRBJ2-3 gives the whole variable domain DTGVSQNPRHKITKRGQNVTFRCDPISEHNRLYWYRQTLGQGPEFLTYFQNEAQLEKSRLLSDRFSAERPKGSFSTLEIQRTEQGDSAMYLCASSTRLSGGTDTQYFGPGTRLTVL.

This chain uses TRBV10-3 with TRBJ1-2; D is possibly TRBD1 (5 bases). V shed 5 bases and J shed 8 bases, with 12 bases lying between them. Germline CDR1 ENHRY, CDR2 SYGVKD. The CDR3 extends over 12 amino acids. CDR3 sequence reads: CAISSGAGGYTF. The CDR3 DNA follows: TGTGCCATCAGTTCCGGGGCGGGCGGCTACACCTTC.